This T cell receptor (beta chain) was observed in a study of a mutant IDH1 vaccine in newly diagnosed glioma. The assay was immunoSEQ multiplex PCR, and TCRdb's table has in-frame clones only and misses some. The sample holds roughly 50,000 clones, 81% seen once. Time point given: week 5, during vaccination. Each dose of the vaccine consisted of 300 ug of mutant IDH1 20-mer peptide, with topical imiquimod. Remarks on this clone: Antigen specificity is unknown.

CDR1 is MNHNY, CDR2 SVGAGI, per germline (reference sequence). The CDR3 has 16 residues. Trimming pared 5 bases from V and 0 bases from J, leaving 11 bases between. This specimen was PBMCs, taken from a glioma patient whose treatment included an IDH1 peptide vaccine. This sequence joins TRBV6-6 and TRBJ1-6; D is undetermined. The sequence was collected from a man aged 30-40 years with glioma. In nucleotides, the CDR3 is TGTGCCAGCAGTCTGGGCCGGGGCTCCTATAATTCACCCCTCCACTTT. Amino acids: CASSLGRGSYNSPLHF.